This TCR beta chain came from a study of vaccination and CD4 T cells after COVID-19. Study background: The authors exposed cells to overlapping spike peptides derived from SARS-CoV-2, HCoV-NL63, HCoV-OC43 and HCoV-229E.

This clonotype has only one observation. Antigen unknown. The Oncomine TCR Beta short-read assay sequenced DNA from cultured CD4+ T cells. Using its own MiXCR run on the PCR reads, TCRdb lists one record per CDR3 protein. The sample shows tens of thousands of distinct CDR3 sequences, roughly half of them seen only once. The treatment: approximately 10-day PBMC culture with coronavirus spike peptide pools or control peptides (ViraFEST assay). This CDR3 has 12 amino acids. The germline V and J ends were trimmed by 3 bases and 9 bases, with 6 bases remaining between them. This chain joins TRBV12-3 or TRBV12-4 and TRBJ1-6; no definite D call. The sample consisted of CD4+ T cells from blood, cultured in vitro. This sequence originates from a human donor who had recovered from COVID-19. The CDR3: CASSLGASPLHF. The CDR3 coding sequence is TGTGCCAGCAGTTTGGGAGCTTCACCCCTCCACTTT.